The rows below give T cell receptor beta chains drawn from one sample of a study of shared T cell receptors in the human thymus. This table comes from immunoSEQ multiplex PCR, and its TCRdb copy is limited to in-frame clones, with some not included. Here the sample spans some 700,000 clones, 75% to 90% being singletons. The same specimen was also included in a second study, on human thymus T cells.

Source material: thymocytes. The receptors here all came from a girl less than two years old with a congenital heart defect. Both conserved end residues are part of each CDR3. The order of the fields is clone size, V gene, CDR3 length, D gene, J gene, CDR3 protein, CDR3 DNA. The D gene is left open where the match is weak. Size is stated for part of the rows, as once, few or many counts, or as a class when the clone is expanded.

.,TRBV9,15,TRBD2,TRBJ2-1,CASSVGAGGYNEQFF,TGTGCCAGCAGCGTAGGGGCGGGGGGGTACAATGAGCAGTTCTTC
.,TRBV27,15,.,TRBJ2-2,CASSFGTSTTGELFF,TGTGCCAGCAGTTTTGGGACTTCGACGACCGGGGAGCTGTTTTTT
.,TRBV5-1,16,.,TRBJ1-2,CASSLSYGGGNYGYTF,TGCGCCAGCAGCTTGTCATACGGGGGAGGTAACTATGGCTACACCTTC
few,TRBV5-4,13,.,TRBJ1-5,CASSLHGNQPQHF,TGTGCCAGCAGCTTACACGGCAATCAGCCCCAGCATTTT
.,TRBV5-5,16,.,TRBJ2-7,CASSLALGAASYEQYF,TGTGCCAGCAGCTTGGCCCTGGGGGCAGCTTCATACGAGCAGTACTTC
.,TRBV2,15,.,TRBJ1-6,CASIGDSSYNSPLHF,TGTGCCAGCATCGGAGATAGCTCCTATAATTCACCCCTCCACTTT
.,TRBV4-3,12,TRBD1,TRBJ2-1,CASSQAGQGKFF,TGCGCCAGCAGCCAAGCGGGACAGGGGAAGTTCTTC
.,TRBV5-6,15,TRBD1,TRBJ1-1,CASSLGTGSDTEAFF,TGTGCCAGCAGCTTGGGGACAGGATCAGACACTGAAGCTTTCTTT
.,TRBV6-5,15,.,TRBJ1-2,CASSYVSSGDYGYTF,TGTGCCAGCAGTTACGTATCATCGGGGGACTATGGCTACACCTTC
.,TRBV12-5,13,.,TRBJ1-2,CASAPGGGFGYTF,TGTGCTAGTGCCCCAGGCGGGGGATTTGGCTACACCTTC
.,TRBV10-3,16,TRBD1,TRBJ1-6,CAISRGDRGENSPLHF,TGTGCCATCAGCAGAGGGGACAGGGGAGAAAATTCACCCCTCCACTTT
.,TRBV5-6,16,.,TRBJ1-1,CASSRGLRAHNTEAFF,TGTGCCAGCAGCCGGGGGTTACGCGCTCATAACACTGAAGCTTTCTTT
.,TRBV30,15,.,TRBJ2-7,CAWSHHRVMIYEQYF,TGTGCCTGGAGTCACCACAGGGTTATGATATACGAGCAGTACTTC
.,TRBV19,11,.,TRBJ1-4,CASRTDEKLFF,TGTGCCAGTAGGACTGATGAAAAACTGTTTTTT
few,TRBV1,14,.,TRBJ1-2,CTSSQDRGNYGYTF,TGCACCAGCAGCCAAGATCGAGGTAACTATGGCTACACCTTC
.,TRBV7-2,17,.,TRBJ2-4,CASSPRILGRAKNIQYF,TGTGCCAGCAGCCCCCGGATCCTGGGGAGGGCCAAAAACATTCAGTACTTC
.,TRBV5-4,14,.,TRBJ1-2,CASSLTGSIYGYTF,TGTGCCAGCAGCTTAACAGGGTCGATTTATGGCTACACCTTC
.,TRBV7-2,12,.,TRBJ1-1,CASSLGQGRAFF,TGTGCCAGCAGCTTAGGTCAGGGTAGAGCTTTCTTT
.,TRBV4-3,13,.,TRBJ1-1,CASSQGVPTKAFF,TGCGCCAGCAGCCAAGGGGTCCCCACTAAAGCTTTCTTT